This T cell receptor beta chain was sequenced in a study of blood T cells in healthy people across ages. Across the whole study: About one barcoded beta molecule per two T cells was captured by template switching.

The individuals who served as donors were healthy Caucasians living in Russia, aged roughly 6 to 95. They isolated at least 6 million PBMCs from each sample. The CDR3 runs to 13 residues. V gave up 8 bases and J gave up 2 bases, with 13 bases separating them. Germline loops: CDR1 MNHEY, CDR2 SVGEGT. PCR was performed a second time for about 7 to 11 cycles using a sample-barcoded 5' primer and a J-beta primer mix. TCRdb ran MiXCR on the 5' RACE reads and lists one entry per CDR3 protein. The sample lists about 1.4 million distinct CDR3 sequences, around 55% occurring once. The chain has TRBV6-2 or TRBV6-3 and TRBJ2-7, with D maybe TRBD1 (5 bases). The receptor's source is a man younger than 35 in good health. Sequencing was carried out using blood. The CDR3 spells CASLSPGTYEQYF. The CDR3 nucleotides read TGTGCCAGCCTTAGTCCAGGGACCTACGAGCAGTACTTC.